This T cell receptor (beta chain) is from a study of cytomegalovirus exposure and HLA in healthy donors. A note on this clone: What it binds is not known.

The V gene's germline CDR1 is SGHVS and CDR2 FQNEAQ. This CDR3 is 16 amino acids long. Losses at the gene ends were 5 bases for V and 2 bases for J; bases not matched to a gene: 8. With 60 Vbeta and 13 Jbeta primers, the PCR was carried out. Here immunoSEQ multiplex PCR was the method, and the copy in TCRdb shows in-frame clones only, minus some. The data hold about 89,000 clones, with approximately 76% observed a single time. General study points: TCR beta sequences reportedly predicted most subjects' HLA-A and HLA-B alleles accurately. The majority of CMV-associated TCR beta chains were reported as apparently HLA-restricted in a later analysis. Several top significant clusters appeared, in a later analysis, to be linked to common viral pathogens.

The V and J genes are TRBV7-8 and TRBJ2-5; 10 nucleotides line up with TRBD1. Sequencing was carried out using PBMCs. The sequence was obtained from a male donor in good health and CMV-seronegative. The CDR3 DNA follows: TGTGCCAGCAGCAATGCCCGGACAGGGGGGCAAGAGACCCAGTACTTC. This encodes CASSNARTGGQETQYF.